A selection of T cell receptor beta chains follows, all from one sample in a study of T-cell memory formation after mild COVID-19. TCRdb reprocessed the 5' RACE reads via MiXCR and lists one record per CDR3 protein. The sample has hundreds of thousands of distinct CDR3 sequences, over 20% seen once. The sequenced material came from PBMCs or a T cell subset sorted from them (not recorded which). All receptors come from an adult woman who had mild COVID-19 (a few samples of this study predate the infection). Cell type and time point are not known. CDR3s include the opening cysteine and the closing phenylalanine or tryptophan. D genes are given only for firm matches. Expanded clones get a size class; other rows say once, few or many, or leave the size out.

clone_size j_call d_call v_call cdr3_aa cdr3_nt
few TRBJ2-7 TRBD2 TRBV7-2 CASSSIAGDIYEQYF TGTGCCAGCAGCTCAATAGCGGGAGACATCTACGAGCAGTACTTC
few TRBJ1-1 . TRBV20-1 CSAIIEIDSEAFF TGCAGTGCTATAATTGAAATTGATTCTGAAGCTTTCTTT
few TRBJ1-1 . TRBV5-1 CASAVGGTEAFF TGCGCCAGCGCGGTGGGGGGCACTGAAGCTTTCTTT
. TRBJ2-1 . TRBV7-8 CASSLVYSLSYNEQFF TGTGCCAGCAGCTTAGTGTACAGCCTCTCCTACAATGAGCAGTTCTTC
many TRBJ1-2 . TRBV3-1 CASSQVGGHNGYTF TGTGCCAGCAGCCAAGTTGGGGGGCATAATGGCTACACCTTC
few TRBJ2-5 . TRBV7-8 CASSLGLGTQYF TGTGCCAGCAGCTTAGGTCTCGGGACCCAGTACTTC
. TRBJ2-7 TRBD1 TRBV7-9 CASEGQGVSYEQYF TGTGCCAGCGAGGGACAGGGGGTATCCTACGAGCAGTACTTC
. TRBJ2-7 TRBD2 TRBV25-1 CASSPAGGWQEQYF TGTGCCAGCAGTCCAGCGGGAGGATGGCAAGAGCAGTACTTC
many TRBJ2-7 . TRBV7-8 CASGAGSYEQYF TGTGCCAGCGGGGCAGGATCCTACGAGCAGTACTTC
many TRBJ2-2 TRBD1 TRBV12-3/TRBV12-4 CASSLGTGGTGELFF TGTGCCAGCAGTTTAGGGACAGGGGGCACCGGGGAGCTGTTTTTT
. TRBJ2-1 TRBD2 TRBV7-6 CASSQLAGGRSEQFF TGTGCCAGCAGTCAACTAGCGGGGGGACGTAGTGAGCAGTTCTTC
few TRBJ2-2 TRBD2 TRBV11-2 CASSHGMGKPSGRVNTGELFF TGTGCCAGCAGCCACGGGATGGGGAAGCCTAGCGGGAGGGTGAACACCGGGGAGCTGTTTTTT
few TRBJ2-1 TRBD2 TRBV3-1 CASSQVHPGLAGAHYSYNEQFF TGTGCCAGCAGCCAAGTCCACCCGGGACTAGCGGGCGCCCATTACTCCTACAATGAGCAGTTCTTC
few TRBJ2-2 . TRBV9 CASSVVSLQGSNTGELFF TGTGCCAGCAGCGTAGTGTCTTTACAGGGATCGAACACCGGGGAGCTGTTTTTT
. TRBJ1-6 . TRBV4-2 CASSPVDTDNSPLHF TGTGCCAGCAGCCCCGTGGACACGGATAATTCACCCCTCCACTTT
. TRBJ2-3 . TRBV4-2 CASSPRRADTQYF TGTGCCAGCAGCCCCCGAAGGGCGGATACGCAGTATTTT
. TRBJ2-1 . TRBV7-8 CASGTGEQFF TGTGCCAGCGGCACGGGGGAGCAGTTCTTC
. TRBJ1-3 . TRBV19 CASSIEGVSGNTIYF TGTGCCAGTAGTATTGAAGGTGTCTCTGGAAACACCATATATTTT
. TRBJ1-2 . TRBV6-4 CASSDSGRTGGYTF TGTGCCAGCAGTGACTCGGGGAGGACGGGTGGCTACACCTTC
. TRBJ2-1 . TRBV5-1 CASSLNGLGGYNEQFF TGCGCCAGCAGCTTAAATGGACTAGGGGGATACAATGAGCAGTTCTTC
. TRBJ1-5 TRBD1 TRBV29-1 CSVGAGGNQPQHF TGCAGCGTTGGGGCAGGGGGAAATCAGCCCCAGCATTTT
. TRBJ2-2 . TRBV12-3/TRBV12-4 CASRGHPTGELFF TGTGCCAGCAGGGGACACCCCACCGGGGAGCTGTTTTTT
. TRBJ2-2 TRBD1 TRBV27 CASSLLGQGAPGELFF TGTGCCAGCAGTTTATTAGGACAGGGGGCGCCTGGGGAGCTGTTTTTT
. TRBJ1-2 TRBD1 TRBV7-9 CASSPTGVPYGYTF TGTGCCAGCAGCCCCACAGGGGTCCCCTATGGCTACACCTTC
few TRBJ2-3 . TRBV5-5 CASSLAPDNRADTQYF TGTGCCAGCAGCTTAGCCCCCGACAACAGGGCAGATACGCAGTATTTT
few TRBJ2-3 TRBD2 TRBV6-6 CASSLASGGATDTQYF TGTGCCAGCAGTTTGGCTAGCGGGGGGGCTACAGATACGCAGTATTTT
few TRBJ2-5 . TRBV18 CASSPIVVETQYF TGTGCCAGCTCACCAATCGTGGTTGAGACCCAGTACTTC
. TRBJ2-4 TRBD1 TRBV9 CASSAGGSGIQYF TGTGCCAGCAGCGCAGGGGGCTCGGGCATTCAGTACTTC
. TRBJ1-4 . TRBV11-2 CASSFPHRGGEKLFF TGTGCCAGCAGCTTCCCCCATCGTGGGGGTGAAAAACTGTTTTTT
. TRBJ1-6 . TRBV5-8 CASSPEGSYNSPLHF TGTGCCAGCAGCCCGGAAGGTTCTTATAATTCACCCCTCCACTTT
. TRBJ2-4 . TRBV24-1 CATSDSGRRLLF TGTGCCACCAGTGATTCGGGACGGAGGCTTCTCTTC
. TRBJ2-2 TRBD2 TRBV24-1 CATSDLSSGSTGELFF TGTGCCACCAGTGATTTGTCTAGCGGAAGCACCGGGGAGCTGTTTTTT